This TCR beta chain was found in a study of radiation and T cells in renal cell carcinoma. Notes on the study in general: Baseline intratumoral clonotype presence is unknown without pretreatment biopsies.

This clone came up once. No antigen is known for it. CDR3 length equals 16 residues. V was clipped by 2 bases and J by 8 bases, with 18 bases between them. Germline V CDR1 and CDR2: MNHNS, SASEGT. Described time point: blood 2 weeks post-SBRT. Treatment reported: 15 Gy SBRT to primary tumor, nephrectomy 4 weeks later. Serial blood draws occurred at baseline and 2 and 4 weeks post-SBRT. This renal cell carcinoma was of the clear cell type. Clones were read by immunoSEQ multiplex PCR, and TCRdb kept only the in-frame ones, dropping some. This sample has about 150,000 clones, with 80% to 90% found just once.

The clonotype originates from a woman between 45 and 60 years old with renal cell carcinoma. Material: blood, obtained from a patient whose treatment included radiotherapy and nephrectomy. This chain links TRBV6-1 with TRBJ1-4, with D possibly matching TRBD1 (6 bases). Here the CDR3 reads CASSELGQSFGEKLFF. In DNA form, the CDR3 reads TGTGCCAGCAGTGAACTAGGACAGTCTTTTGGGGAAAAACTGTTTTTT.